This T cell receptor beta chain emerged from a study of human T cells and chemical hapten exposure. Overall study findings and caveats: The number of TCRs over 1 in 1000 frequency stayed unchanged after DPC.

This clonotype was seen repeatedly, ten times or more. The antigen is not known. TCRdb itself ran the RACE reads through MiXCR, one entry per CDR3 protein. The data hold about 77,000 distinct CDR3 sequences, with around 9.4% observed a single time. This CDR3 is 13 amino acids long. Trimming stripped 2 bases from V and 4 bases from J, with 9 bases between. CDR1 is DFQATT and CDR2 is SNEGSKA in the germline V gene (reference sequence). As for time point: healthy volunteer bleed at 6 weeks. Extraction of total RNA was performed on unfractionated whole blood. This sequence originates from a female donor in good health. Some clones in this sample may be carry-over from other donors' samples. V and J are TRBV20-1 and TRBJ1-3; D gene uncertain. The sample taken for sequencing was whole blood. The CDR3 loop is CSARRVSGNTIYF. For the CDR3, the DNA is TGCAGTGCTAGACGTGTGTCAGGAAACACCATATATTTT.